This T cell receptor (beta chain) was profiled in a study of T cell therapy after organ transplantation (dated by TCRdb to between 2017 and 2020). Context from the whole study: Therapy products were autologous CMV-specific T cells expanded in vitro for about 2 weeks with a peptide pool of 30 HLA class I and II CMV epitopes. An open-label phase I trial of autologous CMV-specific adoptive T cell therapy in solid-organ transplant recipients was the basis for the study, which was a follow-up TRBV repertoire analysis. Of the roughly 10 patients, eight were classified as clinical responders and two were classified as nonresponders. Blood samples for the long-term post-therapy time point were taken 20 to 29 weeks after therapy ended. Only about 85% of the 10 patients had long-term post-therapy samples available. A median of 1.92 x 10^8 CMV-specific T cells was administered to patients across 2 to 6 intravenous infusions. Patients were given up to 6 doses of T cells at 2-week intervals and were followed for 29 weeks after finishing therapy.

The CDR3 starts with the cysteine, ends with the phenylalanine, and has 15 residues. Just the 45-base CDR3 DNA is kept, in frame starting at base 1. At the junction V is shortened by 1 base and J by 4 bases; bases outside the gene matches: 1. Sequences LGHNA (CDR1) and YSLEER (CDR2) are obtained from the germline V gene. The immunoSEQ two-step, bias-controlled multiplex PCR assay was used to amplify TRB CDR3 regions from genomic DNA. An Illumina NextSeq 500 was used to sequence the CDR3 libraries. Processing in the source paper ran as follows. The immunoSEQ Analyzer platform was used for the initial alignment and bioinformatics, which included bias normalization against synthetic CDR3 analogs. V, D and J gene annotation followed the IMGT database definitions. VDJtools version 1.1.10 and the R package tcR version 2.2.1.11 were used with default settings for further TRBV analyses. GLIPH analysis was performed with version 1.0 using default settings. For CDR3 sequences with at least 5 reads, significant changes in clonotype frequency were assessed with a 2-sided binomial test and Benjamini-Hochberg correction (alpha = 0.01). The source is immuneACCESS, and TCRdb retained only in-frame sequences with V and J called. Part of the clones is not carried over; for the studies checked, unresolved V genes explain less than half of this, and the remainder is unexplained. That table furnishes V, J and clone size, whereas the DNA furnished D and trimming. Present in this sample are over 20,000 clones, 84% of which were seen just once. The ten largest clones take up approximately 33% of the sample.

As regards this clone: There is no known antigen for this receptor. Base qualities are missing; no much larger clone stands one base away.

The label giving this sample's time point can be read as: 20-29 weeks after completion of therapy. The patients had received solid-organ transplants and had drug-resistant/recurrent cytomegalovirus. Some ten trial participants were chosen for repertoire analysis on the basis of the availability of post-therapy peripheral blood mononuclear cells. Viable CD3+CD8+CD4- lymphocytes were sorted from PBMCs on a BD FACSAria III. The Qiagen DNeasy Kit was used to extract genomic DNA from sorted cells. Findings and caveats that apply to the study as a whole: Reduced sample coverage from poor CD8+ T cell yield may be reflected in the few expansions detected in nonresponders. Before therapy, nonresponders had marked clonal expansions, and after therapy the repertoires of nonresponders changed only minimally. Fold change in CD8 clonality after therapy inversely correlated with pretherapy clonality, suggesting less biased repertoires were more receptive to remodeling. The small cohort prevented assessing confounders such as concurrent antirejection and antiviral medications. Reconstitution after therapy appeared to involve both transferred clonotypes and endogenous clonotypes that were not detected in the therapy products.

The chain was built from TRBV4-3 and TRBJ2-3, and 11 junctional nucleotides match TRBD1. Sequenced here: CD8+ T cells from blood, sampled after autologous CMV-specific T cell therapy. The clonotype comes from a human patient who had received a solid organ transplant and had CMV disease. Some T cells may derive from the graft donor when a transplant has been performed. CDR3 loop: CASSQGTGGADTQYF. The nucleotides are TGCGCCAGCAGCCAAGGGACAGGGGGCGCAGATACGCAGTATTTT.